This TCR beta chain appears in the sequencing data of a study of vaccination and CD4 T cells after COVID-19. The treatment here: roughly 11-day PBMC culture with coronavirus spike peptide pools or control peptides (ViraFEST assay). Worth noting for this clonotype: What it binds is not known.

Sequencing of cultured CD4+ T cell DNA used the Oncomine TCR Beta short-read assay. TCRdb processed the PCR reads anew with MiXCR; each CDR3 protein has one entry. The table lists approximately 22,000 distinct CDR3 sequences, approximately 57% of them singletons. The starting material was CD4+ T cells from blood, cultured in vitro, obtained after SARS-CoV-2 vaccination. This TCR came from a human donor who received a COVID-19 vaccine.

Here the CDR3 reads CSASPGTSGEETQYF. The CDR3 bases are TGCAGTGCTAGTCCGGGGACTAGCGGGGAAGAGACCCAGTACTTC. The genes are TRBV20-1 and TRBJ2-5, with 13 positions matching TRBD2. This CDR3 is built from 15 residues. The V and J ends lost 3 bases and 3 bases, in that order; junction bases with no gene match: 4. The germline V gene encodes CDR1 DFQATT and CDR2 SNEGSKA (reference sequence).